This T cell receptor (beta chain) originates from a study of control samples from healthy donors and cancer patients. This CDR3 comprises 15 residues. Germline CDR1 MNHEY, CDR2 SVGEGT. V was clipped by 0 bases and J by 2 bases, with 8 bases between them. Profiling relied on immunoSEQ multiplex PCR, and the TCRdb table lists in-frame clones only, not all of them. The sample yields 95,000 to 130,000 clones, around nine tenths seen once. This sequence was found in a woman aged 70-85 years in good health. V and J are TRBV6-2 or TRBV6-3 and TRBJ2-1, with D perhaps assigned TRBD1 or TRBD2 (5 bases each). Sample: blood. As DNA, the CDR3 is TGTGCCAGCAGTTACTCAGGGGAGCCCTACAATGAGCAGTTCTTC. Translated, it gives CASSYSGEPYNEQFF.